Listed below are T cell receptor beta chains from one sample, sequenced in a study of blood T cells in healthy people across ages. TCRdb reprocessed the 5' RACE reads via MiXCR and lists one record per CDR3 protein. Of approximately 800,000 distinct CDR3 sequences listed, roughly 60% are singletons. What was sequenced was blood. All receptors derive from a man younger than 40 in good health. The CDR3 runs from the conserved cysteine through the conserved F or W. A D gene is named only where the DNA matches it firmly. Rows give clone size only sometimes, using once, few, many, or a class for an expanded clone.

NA	TRBV20-1	TRBJ2-1	NA	TGCAGTGCTAGACTAGCCGGGTGGAATGAGCAGTTCTTC	CSARLAGWNEQFF
NA	TRBV5-6	TRBJ2-7	NA	TGTGCCAGCAGCTTCAGGACCTACGAGCAGTACTTC	CASSFRTYEQYF
NA	TRBV24-1	TRBJ1-5	TRBD1	TGTGCCACCAGTGATCGGACAGGGGGCAATCAGCCCCAGCATTTT	CATSDRTGGNQPQHF
few	TRBV7-2	TRBJ2-5	NA	TGTGCCAGCAGCTTCGGGGCAGGCAAAGAGACCCAGTACTTC	CASSFGAGKETQYF
NA	TRBV28	TRBJ2-7	NA	TGTGCCAGCACCACGGAGAGCAGGCCGAGGTACGAGCAGTACTTC	CASTTESRPRYEQYF
NA	TRBV18	TRBJ2-1	NA	TGTGCCAGCTCACCTCTAGAATCCTACAATGAGCAGTTCTTC	CASSPLESYNEQFF
NA	TRBV6-5	TRBJ2-1	TRBD2	TGTGCCAGCAGTTACCGAACCACTAGCGGATCCTCCTACAATGAGCAGTTCTTC	CASSYRTTSGSSYNEQFF
NA	TRBV6-5	TRBJ2-3	NA	TGTGCCAGCAGTTACTCAAAGGGGACTACAGATACGCAGTATTTT	CASSYSKGTTDTQYF
NA	TRBV5-1	TRBJ2-1	NA	TGCGCCAGCAGCTTGGACGGAGGTCGGCTGTCCGGTGAGCAGTTCTTC	CASSLDGGRLSGEQFF
NA	TRBV6-6	TRBJ1-2	NA	TGTGCCAGCAGTTACTCGACCGACAAGACATATAACTATGGCTACACCTTC	CASSYSTDKTYNYGYTF
NA	TRBV9	TRBJ2-1	NA	TGTGCCAGCAGCGTAGACGGGGTTGCCTACAATGAGCAGTTCTTC	CASSVDGVAYNEQFF
NA	TRBV3-1	TRBJ1-2	NA	TGTGCCAGCAGCCAAGCGACTGGGACGCCGTGGGGCTACACCTTC	CASSQATGTPWGYTF
NA	TRBV20-1	TRBJ2-7	TRBD2	TGCAGTGCGGGGACAGCGGGAGGTGGTAGTTACGAGCAGTACTTC	CSAGTAGGGSYEQYF
once	TRBV11-2	TRBJ2-2	TRBD2	TGTGCCTGCAGCTGGACTAGAAACACCGGGGAGCTGTTTTTT	CACSWTRNTGELFF
NA	TRBV11-2	TRBJ2-1	NA	TGTGCCAGCAGCTTAAATTCGCCGAGATCTGAGCAGTTCTTC	CASSLNSPRSEQFF
NA	TRBV10-3	TRBJ1-5	NA	TGTGCCATCAGTGAGTCCAATCAGCCCCAGCATTTT	CAISESNQPQHF
NA	TRBV5-6	TRBJ1-2	NA	TGTGCCAGCAGCTTGGGCACCTATGACTACACCTTC	CASSLGTYDYTF
NA	TRBV7-2	TRBJ1-5	NA	TGTGCCAGCAGCTTAAGCGTCCGCGACGCACCCCAGCATTTT	CASSLSVRDAPQHF